The clone carrying this T cell receptor beta chain was detected many times. Its antigen remains unidentified. The sample holds other DNA sequences that translate to the same CDR3. Profiled with immunoSEQ multiplex PCR; TCRdb holds only in-frame clones, not every one. Here the sample spans 850,000 to 1,200,000 clones, 65% to 75% being singletons. Donors, without exception, were Caucasian adults residing in Nashville, Tennessee. The sample originates from a study of shared clonotypes between healthy human individuals. Study in general: Each donor's CD4 naive and CD4 memory cells filled three plates apiece, CD8 naive two, and CD8 memory one.

Findings and limits, study-wide: Rarefaction analysis demonstrated incomplete sorted-subset sequencing notwithstanding large depth.

The V end was cut by 1 base, the J end by 5 bases, with 12 bases between. CDR1 SGHDT and CDR2 YYEEEE come from the germline V gene. The CDR3 has 14 residues. The sequence came from a man aged 18-30 years in good health. The material sequenced was memory CD4+ T cells sorted from blood. The subset is: CD45RA-negative fraction. The rearrangement links TRBV5-6 to TRBJ1-1; D uncertain. The CDR3 DNA sequence: TGTGCCAGCAGCTTGACGGGAGGAAGGACTGAAGCTTTCTTT. Residues: CASSLTGGRTEAFF.